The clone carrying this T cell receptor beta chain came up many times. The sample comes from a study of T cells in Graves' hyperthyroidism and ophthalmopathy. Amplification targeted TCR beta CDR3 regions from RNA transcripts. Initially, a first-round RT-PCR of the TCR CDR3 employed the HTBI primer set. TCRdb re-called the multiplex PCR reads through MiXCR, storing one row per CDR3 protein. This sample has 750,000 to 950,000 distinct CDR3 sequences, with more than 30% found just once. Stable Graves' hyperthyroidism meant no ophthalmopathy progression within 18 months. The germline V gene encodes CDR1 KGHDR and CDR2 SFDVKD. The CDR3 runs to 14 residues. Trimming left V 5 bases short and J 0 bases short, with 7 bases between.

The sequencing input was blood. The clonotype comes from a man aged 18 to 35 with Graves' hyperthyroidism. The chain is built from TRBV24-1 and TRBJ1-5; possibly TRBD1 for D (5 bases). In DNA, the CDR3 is TGTGCCACCAGTGCCCAGGGTAGCAATCAGCCCCAGCATTTT. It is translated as CATSAQGSNQPQHF.